Following are 32 T cell receptor beta chains from one sample sequenced in a study of cytomegalovirus exposure and HLA in healthy donors. The PCR contained 60 Vbeta and 13 Jbeta primers. The protocol was immunoSEQ multiplex PCR, while the TCRdb copy is restricted to in-frame clones and leaves out a portion. The data hold 33,000 or so clones, with 90% to 95% observed a single time. Material: PBMCs. Every receptor here comes from a woman aged 18-30 years in good health and CMV-seronegative.

This clone appeared a single time. The CDR3 DNA is TGCAGCGTTGGCGCCGCAGCGGAGCACTACGAGCAGTACTTC. It yields the protein CSVGAAAEHYEQYF. The V call is TRBV29-1, the J call TRBJ2-7; D may be TRBD2 (5 bases). Germline values: CDR1 SQVTM, CDR2 ANQGSEA. CDR3 length: 14 amino acids. Trimming stripped 4 bases from V and 3 bases from J, with 16 bases between.

This clone was observed a few times. The rearrangement links TRBV9 to TRBJ1-4, with D possibly matching TRBD1 (5 bases). The length of the CDR3 is 15 residues. Per the germline V gene, CDR1 is SGDLS and CDR2 is YYNGEE. V lost 4 bases, J lost 7 bases, and 17 bases lay in between. CDR3 coding DNA: TGTGCCAGCAGCTCACAGGCGGGGGTAACTGAAAAACTGTTTTTT. It translates to CASSSQAGVTEKLFF.

This clone was picked up a small number of times. The chain is built from TRBV6-5 and TRBJ2-1; D remains ambiguous. V lost 7 bases, J lost 9 bases, and 19 bases lay in between. The CDR3 consists of 14 residues. Germline V gene sequence: CDR1 MNHEY, CDR2 SVGAGI. CDR3 loop: CASTSGTATGEQFF. The CDR3 coding sequence is TGTGCCAGCACCTCGGGTACGGCTACGGGTGAGCAGTTCTTC.

The chain recombines TRBV6-6 with TRBJ2-1, with a possible D match to TRBD2 (5 bases). The CDR3 sequence is 13 residues long. The ends were cut back, 10 bases at V and 3 bases at J, with 13 bases in the middle. CDR1 is MNHNY, CDR2 SVGAGI, per germline (reference sequence). The CDR3 DNA is TGTGCCACGTGGGAGCCCCTCTACAATGAGCAGTTCTTC. As protein: CATWEPLYNEQFF.

This chain connects TRBV5-4 to TRBJ2-3; D is perhaps TRBD1 (7 bases). The CDR3 runs 14 residues. CDR1 and CDR2 from the germline V gene are SGHNT and YYREEE (reference sequence). V was clipped by 3 bases and J by 4 bases, with 12 bases between them. The CDR3 region has the DNA TGTGCCAGCAGCTCATTCAGGGGGGCAGATACGCAGTATTTT. It yields the protein CASSSFRGADTQYF.

The chain employs TRBV5-6 and TRBJ1-4, with TRBD1 identical over 7 bases. There are 15 residues in the CDR3. V was pared by 5 bases and J by 5 bases, with 9 bases of the junction left unmatched. Germline V gene lookup returns CDR1 SGHDT and CDR2 YYEEEE. In DNA form, the CDR3 reads TGTGCCAGCAGACGCGTAGGGACAGAGAATGAAAAACTGTTTTTT. It codes for CASRRVGTENEKLFF. Filled out from reference TRBV5-6 and TRBJ1-4, the complete variable domain reads DAGVTQSPTHLIKTRGQQVTLRCSPKSGHDTVSWYQQALGQGPQFIFQYYEEEERQRGNFPDRFSGHQFPNYSSELNVNALLLGDSALYLCASRRVGTENEKLFFGSGTQLSVL.

The gene calls are TRBV27 and TRBJ2-3; 10 bases are a match to TRBD1. V shed 8 bases, J shed 1 base, and the junction held 6 bases outside the gene matches. CDR1 MNHEY and CDR2 SMNVEV come from the germline V gene (reference sequence). The CDR3 has 15 residues. CDR3 nucleotides: TGTGCCAGCGACGCCGGGACAGGGGGCACAGATACGCAGTATTTT. Translated, it gives CASDAGTGGTDTQYF.

V is TRBV4-2 and J is TRBJ2-7, with TRBD2 matching over 11 bases. Germline V gene data show CDR1 as LGHNA and CDR2 as YNFKEQ. Unmatched junction bases numbered 7, after V lost 4 bases and J lost 2 bases. The CDR3 runs to 16 residues. CDR3 sequence (DNA): TGTGCCAGCAGCCTTACTAGCGGGAGAGGTACCTACGAGCAGTACTTC. Translating it yields CASSLTSGRGTYEQYF.

In DNA, the CDR3 is TGTGCCAGCTCCAGGGCTCGCTCCTACGAGCAGTACTTC. The encoded protein is CASSRARSYEQYF. The chain recombines TRBV7-2 with TRBJ2-7; tentatively, D is TRBD1 (5 bases). V lost 8 bases and J lost 0, with 11 bases in between. In germline, CDR1 is SGHTA, CDR2 FQGNSA. The CDR3 totals 13 residues.

The V call is TRBV10-3, the J call TRBJ2-7; possible D gene TRBD1, 6 bases. Per the germline V gene, CDR1 is ENHRY and CDR2 is SYGVKD. The V gene lost 5 bases and the J gene lost 0 bases, with 14 bases spanning the gap. The CDR3 has 15 amino acids. CDR3 sequence reads: CAISFPGVPSYEQYF. The DNA for the CDR3 is TGTGCCATCAGTTTCCCAGGGGTTCCCTCCTACGAGCAGTACTTC.

The chain couples TRBV12-5 to TRBJ2-3, with 13 positions matching TRBD2. With 3 bases clipped from V and 4 bases from J, the junction kept 4 bases outside the gene matches. Germline CDR1 is LGHNT and CDR2 is FRNRAP. This CDR3 contains 16 residues. CDR3 in DNA: TGTGCTAGTGGTTTAGGACTAGCGGGAGTACCAGATACGCAGTATTTT. Translated, it gives CASGLGLAGVPDTQYF. The complete variable domain, with remaining parts taken from reference TRBV12-5 and TRBJ2-3, reads DARVTQTPRHKVTEMGQEVTMRCQPILGHNTVFWYRQTMMQGLELLAYFRNRAPLDDSGMPKDRFSAEMPDATLATLKIQPSEPRDSAVYFCASGLGLAGVPDTQYFGPGTRLTVL.

This clone was seen once. The chain combines TRBV6-5 with TRBJ1-2; perhaps TRBD1 as D (6 bases). The CDR3 has 15 residues. Germline V gene lookup returns CDR1 MNHEY and CDR2 SVGAGI. Trimming removed 6 bases at V and 8 bases at J, with 22 bases between. In DNA form, the CDR3 reads TGTGCCAGCAGCCGAACCGTGGACGGGGGGCACGGCTACACCTTC. Translating it yields CASSRTVDGGHGYTF.

The chain's CDR3 is CASRASGSRYNEQFF. CDR3 DNA sequence: TGTGCCAGCAGAGCTAGCGGGAGCAGGTACAATGAGCAGTTCTTC. V gene TRBV9 combines with J gene TRBJ2-1; 10 nucleotides align to TRBD2. Germline V CDR1 and CDR2: SGDLS, YYNGEE. J was trimmed by 4 bases and V by 5 bases; bases with no gene match: 6. The CDR3 loop spans 15 amino acids.

V and J are TRBV28 and TRBJ2-4; D is perhaps TRBD2 (5 bases). This CDR3 region has 14 residues. The germline gives CDR1 MDHEN, CDR2 SYDVKM. Trimming shortened V by 5 bases and J by 7 bases, and 15 bases separated the two germline ends. The CDR3 protein is CASSPSLPGNIQYF. CDR3 bases: TGTGCCAGCAGTCCATCCTTACCGGGGAACATTCAGTACTTC.

The V gene is TRBV19, the J gene TRBJ2-2; 12 nucleotides match TRBD1. The germline V gene encodes CDR1 LNHDA and CDR2 SQIVND (reference sequence). This CDR3 has 18 residues. Unmatched junction bases numbered 12, after V lost 6 bases and J lost 4 bases. The CDR3 reads CASSAPGQGARGTGELFF. The CDR3 DNA follows: TGTGCCAGTAGCGCACCGGGACAGGGGGCTAGAGGCACCGGGGAGCTGTTTTTT.

The chain recombines TRBV5-1 with TRBJ2-7; D is perhaps TRBD1 (6 bases). Between the trimmed V and J ends, which lost 9 bases and 3 bases, there was a span of 13 bases. The germline gives CDR1 SGHRS, CDR2 YFSETQ. The CDR3 totals 12 residues. DNA of the CDR3: TGCGCCAAGGACAGCGTATTCTACGAGCAGTACTTC. Translation: CAKDSVFYEQYF. The full variable domain, with the rest looked up from reference TRBV5-1 and TRBJ2-7, is KAGVTQTPRYLIKTRGQQVTLSCSPISGHRSVSWYQQTPGQGLQFLFEYFSETQRNKGNFPGRFSGRQFSNSRSEMNVSTLELGDSALYLCAKDSVFYEQYFGPGTRLTVT.

The CDR3 is CASSLNAGLAGANEQYF. Written as DNA, the CDR3 is TGTGCCAGCAGCCTAAACGCGGGACTAGCGGGAGCAAACGAGCAGTACTTC. The rearrangement links TRBV5-6 to TRBJ2-7; 14 bases are shared with TRBD2. Trimming took 4 bases from V and 5 from J; bases not matched to a gene: 11. CDR1 is SGHDT, CDR2 YYEEEE, per germline. CDR3 size: 17 residues.

The chain combines TRBV18 with TRBJ2-7; a possible D gene is TRBD2 (6 bases). V lost 5 bases and J 6 bases, leaving 20 bases between the germline ends. CDR3 size: 15 residues. CDR1 is KGHSH, CDR2 LQKENI, per germline. CDR3 residues: CASSYIRVPAGEQYF. In nucleotides, the CDR3 is TGTGCCAGCTCATACATCAGGGTTCCAGCGGGCGAGCAGTACTTC. Full variable domain (rest looked up from reference TRBV18 and TRBJ2-7): NAGVMQNPRHLVRRRGQEARLRCSPMKGHSHVYWYRQLPEEGLKFMVYLQKENIIDESGMPKERFSAEFPKEGPSILRIQQVVRGDSAAYFCASSYIRVPAGEQYFGPGTRLTVT.

The chain recombines TRBV27 with TRBJ2-7; 14 bases align to TRBD2. V was pared by 5 bases and J by 7 bases, with 10 bases of the junction left unmatched. This CDR3 region has 16 residues. Per the germline V gene, CDR1 is MNHEY and CDR2 is SMNVEV (reference sequence). The CDR3 DNA reads TGTGCCAGCAGTCCCTCGGGACTAGCGGGAGCTACGGAGCAGTACTTC. Translated: CASSPSGLAGATEQYF.

The chain carries TRBV2 and TRBJ2-5; D uncertain. Deletions cut 7 bases from V and 0 bases from J, with 6 bases between. The CDR3 is made up of 12 amino acids. Germline CDR1 SNHLY, CDR2 FYNNEI. The CDR3, as DNA: TGTGCCAGCACGACAAACCAAGAGACCCAGTACTTC. It is translated as CASTTNQETQYF.

The chain combines TRBV19 with TRBJ1-5; 10 bases map to TRBD1. The CDR3 is 15 amino acids. After removal of 7 bases from V and 1 base from J, the junction contained 4 bases not matched to a gene. In germline, CDR1 is LNHDA, CDR2 SQIVND (reference sequence). This chain's CDR3 is CASMGQGLSNQPQHF. The CDR3 region has the DNA TGTGCCAGTATGGGACAGGGGCTAAGCAATCAGCCCCAGCATTTT.

CDR3 bases: TGTGCCAGTAGTATAGGGGGGGATTATCAGCCCCAGCATTTT. This encodes CASSIGGDYQPQHF. The chain is built from TRBV19 and TRBJ1-5, with D perhaps TRBD1 (5 bases). CDR1 is LNHDA, CDR2 SQIVND, per germline (reference sequence). Trimming stripped 1 base from V and 5 bases from J, with 9 bases between. CDR3 size: 14 residues.

On this clone: Relative to the germline gene, one junction end is altered; a read error may explain this. CDR3 in amino acids: CSSSLRTGLNTEAFF. The CDR3 DNA reads as TGTTCCAGCAGTTTAAGGACAGGCTTGAACACTGAAGCTTTCTTT. The chain has TRBV7-9 and TRBJ1-1, with 7 nucleotides matching TRBD1. Germline V gene data show CDR1 as SEHNR and CDR2 as FQNEAQ (reference sequence). The CDR3 runs 15 residues.

This clone was counted once. Here the CDR3 DNA reads TGCAGCGTTGAAGCCCGGACAGGGGGCGTCTATGGCTACACCTTC. It encodes CSVEARTGGVYGYTF. The V call is TRBV29-1, the J call TRBJ1-2; 11 bases fit TRBD1. Trimming cost V 1 base and J 4 bases; bases outside gene matches: 5. From germline, CDR1 is SQVTM and CDR2 ANQGSEA. CDR3 length equals 15 residues.

The chain is built from TRBV27 and TRBJ1-5; 8 bases map to TRBD1. CDR1 is MNHEY and CDR2 is SMNVEV in the germline V gene (reference sequence). The CDR3 is 15 amino acids. V lost 6 bases to trimming and J lost 2 bases; unmatched junction nucleotides: 6. Here the CDR3 reads CASRPRGRGNQPQHF. DNA of the CDR3: TGTGCCAGCAGACCCAGGGGGCGCGGCAATCAGCCCCAGCATTTT.

The chain is built from TRBV11-3 and TRBJ2-1, with 11 positions matching TRBD2. Germline V lookup: CDR1 SGHNT, CDR2 YENEEA. The CDR3 consists of 20 residues. After removal of 0 bases from V and 5 bases from J, the junction contained 15 bases not matched to a gene. CDR3 DNA: TGTGCCAGCAGCTTAGACCTACGACTAGCGGGAACCTCTGGGGACAATGAGCAGTTCTTC. Residues: CASSLDLRLAGTSGDNEQFF.

CDR3 region: CASRLAGNTGELFF. The CDR3 DNA follows: TGCGCCAGCAGACTAGCGGGCAACACCGGGGAGCTGTTTTTT. V usage is TRBV5-1 and J usage is TRBJ2-2; the match to TRBD2 covers 9 bases. The CDR3 is made up of 14 amino acids. Germline V CDR1 and CDR2: SGHRS, YFSETQ. Losses at the gene ends were 5 bases for V and 2 bases for J; bases not matched to a gene: 1.

The chain is built from TRBV6-5 and TRBJ2-2; D is possibly TRBD2 (6 bases). The CDR3 consists of 14 residues. The germline V gene encodes CDR1 MNHEY and CDR2 SVGAGI. V was shortened by 0 bases and J by 11 bases, with 13 bases between the two germline ends. The DNA for the CDR3 is TGTGCCAGCAGTTACTCGCACGGGGGTGGCGAGCTGTTTTTT. Protein product: CASSYSHGGGELFF.

As to this clone: Sequence at one end of the junction differs from germline and may be a read error. The chain employs TRBV7-7 and TRBJ2-1, with 8 positions matching TRBD2. Germline CDR1 SSHAT, CDR2 FNYEAQ (reference sequence). This CDR3 is 17 amino acids long. The CDR3 protein is CASSIGLARVSYNEQFF. The CDR3 nucleotides read TGTGCTAGCAGCATCGGACTAGCCCGAGTCTCCTACAATGAGCAGTTCTTC.

CDR3 sequence reads: CASSADRRTNEKLFF. The DNA for the CDR3 is TGTGCCAGCAGTGCAGACAGGAGAACTAATGAAAAACTGTTTTTT. This chain joins TRBV28 and TRBJ1-4, with D tentatively TRBD1 (6 bases). V was cut by 5 bases and J by 1 base, with 11 bases left in between. Germline lookup yields CDR1 MDHEN and CDR2 SYDVKM. The CDR3 is 15 amino acids.

The chain joins TRBV5-6 to TRBJ1-4, with D maybe TRBD1 (5 bases). There are 15 residues in the CDR3. The germline V gene encodes CDR1 SGHDT and CDR2 YYEEEE. V was cut by 4 bases and J by 4 bases, with 14 bases left in between. The CDR3 protein is CASSPFGGINEKLFF. CDR3 DNA sequence: TGTGCCAGCAGCCCGTTTGGGGGGATTAATGAAAAACTGTTTTTT.

The sample holds one count of this clone. The chain carries TRBV18 and TRBJ2-3; 10 nucleotides match TRBD2. CDR1 is KGHSH and CDR2 is LQKENI in the germline V gene. V trimming: 3 bases; J trimming: 0 bases; junction bases outside the gene matches: 6. CDR3 length: 17 residues. The CDR3 DNA follows: TGTGCCAGCTCACCGTTAGCGGGGGGCCTAAGCACAGATACGCAGTATTTT. Encoded protein: CASSPLAGGLSTDTQYF.